These 20 T cell receptor beta chains were sequenced from one sample in a study of vaccination and CD4 T cells after COVID-19. What these receptors recognize is not known. The treatment here: 10-day PBMC culture with coronavirus spike peptide pools or control peptides (ViraFEST assay). Cultured CD4+ T-cell DNA underwent Oncomine TCR Beta short-read sequencing. Via MiXCR, TCRdb re-called the PCR reads, giving one row per CDR3 protein. Of 9,500 to 10,000 distinct CDR3 sequences in the sample, more than 35% were seen once. Sequencing input: CD4+ T cells from blood, cultured in vitro. The receptors here all came from a human donor who had recovered from COVID-19.

The chain combines TRBV30 with TRBJ1-5, with a tentative D call TRBD1 (6 bases). This CDR3 comprises 13 residues. CDR1 and CDR2 from the germline V gene are GTSNPN and SVGIG (reference sequence). Trimming left V 3 bases short and J 4 bases short, with 10 bases between. The CDR3 coding sequence is TGTGCCTGGAGAGGGCAGGGGAATCAGCCCCAGCATTTT. Encoded protein: CAWRGQGNQPQHF.

The chain carries TRBV10-3 and TRBJ1-2, with 7 bases lining up with TRBD1. With V trimmed by 11 bases and J by 8 bases, 11 bases remained unmatched. The V gene's germline CDR1 is ENHRY and CDR2 SYGVKD. The CDR3 covers 12 residues. The CDR3 spells CAPGEGAEGYTF. As DNA, the CDR3 is TGTGCCCCCGGAGAGGGGGCGGAGGGCTACACCTTC.

The chain recombines TRBV7-2 with TRBJ1-1; D unresolved. Trimming took off 2 bases at V and 7 bases at J, with 20 bases between the two ends. CDR1 SGHTA and CDR2 FQGNSA come from the germline V gene. This CDR3 is 16 amino acids long. The CDR3 protein is CASSLRAGMGRDEAFF. The CDR3 coding sequence is TGTGCCAGCAGCTTAAGGGCGGGGATGGGGAGGGATGAAGCTTTCTTT.

By proportion, this clonotype is medium-sized. The V and J genes are TRBV20-1 and TRBJ1-1, with TRBD1 matching 8 bases. The CDR3 is made up of 16 amino acids. Per the germline V gene, CDR1 is DFQATT and CDR2 is SNEGSKA (reference sequence). The V gene end was trimmed by 3 bases and the J gene end by 1 base; junction bases not matched to a gene: 10. The CDR3: CSARDSGQARNTEAFF. CDR3 nucleotides: TGCAGTGCTAGGGATTCGGGACAGGCAAGGAACACTGAAGCTTTCTTT.

This clonotype occurred once. The rearrangement joins TRBV20-1 to TRBJ1-1; a possible D gene is TRBD1 (5 bases). Trimming took 3 bases from V and 1 from J, leaving 9 bases between them. Germline V gives CDR1 DFQATT, CDR2 SNEGSKA (reference sequence). The length of the CDR3 is 13 residues. The CDR3 DNA follows: TGCAGTGCTAGGGGGCAGACGAACACTGAAGCTTTCTTT. This codes for CSARGQTNTEAFF.

In its sample, this clonotype was seen a few times. V and J are TRBV5-6 and TRBJ1-1; 9 bases line up with TRBD1. The CDR3 loop spans 15 amino acids. Germline CDR1 is SGHDT and CDR2 is YYEEEE. The V segment lost 6 bases and the J segment 3 bases; nucleotides outside the gene matches: 9. CDR3 loop: CASINPGTGHTEAFF. Here the CDR3 DNA reads TGTGCCAGCATTAATCCGGGGACAGGGCACACTGAAGCTTTCTTT.

This clonotype occurred a few times. V is TRBV5-1 and J is TRBJ1-1; 8 nucleotides line up with TRBD1. The CDR3 covers 14 residues. J gave up 6 bases and V 6 bases, and 10 bases lay outside the gene matches. Germline CDR1 reads SGHRS; CDR2 reads YFSETQ. DNA of the CDR3: TGCGCCAGCACGACAGGGGAGGTTGAGGCTGAAGCTTTCTTT. Protein sequence: CASTTGEVEAEAFF.

The rearrangement joins TRBV12-3 or TRBV12-4 to TRBJ1-6; D is unclear. The CDR3 is made up of 15 amino acids. The V end lost 3 bases, the J end lost 8 bases, and 14 bases lay between the germline ends. CDR3 in DNA: TGTGCCAGCAGTTTGGAAACACCGGGAGATTCACCCCTCCACTTT. Its translation is CASSLETPGDSPLHF.

This chain connects TRBV6-2 or TRBV6-3 to TRBJ2-7; the D gene is possibly TRBD2 (6 bases). Trimming took off 3 bases at V and 2 bases at J, with 14 bases between the two ends. From germline, CDR1 is MNHEY and CDR2 SVGEGT. This CDR3 is built from 15 residues. The CDR3 DNA is TGTGCCAGCAGTTATCAGAACGGGGGTCCCTACGAGCAGTACTTC. Translation gives CASSYQNGGPYEQYF.

The chain joins TRBV6-1 to TRBJ1-1; 12 nucleotides line up with TRBD1. The V gene's germline CDR1 is MNHNS and CDR2 SASEGT. Unmatched junction bases numbered 9, after V lost 6 bases and J lost 4 bases. This CDR3 has 16 amino acids. DNA for the CDR3: TGTGCCAGCAGGACGGGGGACAGGGGGCGCGGCACTGAAGCTTTCTTT. Translated, it gives CASRTGDRGRGTEAFF.

This rearrangement joins TRBV7-9 to TRBJ1-6; D is undetermined. This CDR3 is 13 amino acids long. CDR1 and CDR2 from the germline V gene are SEHNR and FQNEAQ (reference sequence). V shed 1 base and J shed 9 bases, with 7 bases lying between them. CDR3 region: CASSLDLTSPLHF. The CDR3 DNA sequence: TGTGCCAGCAGCTTAGACCTAACTTCACCCCTCCACTTT.

This clonotype counts as medium-sized (0.01 to 0.1%). This chain uses TRBV6-1 with TRBJ1-2; 8 nucleotides line up with TRBD1. The CDR3 has 16 residues. J was trimmed by 6 bases and V by 6 bases; bases with no gene match: 15. Germline V gene sequence: CDR1 MNHNS, CDR2 SASEGT. The CDR3 DNA sequence: TGTGCCAGCAGGACTACAGGGGGGGCGAAGACCAATGGCTACACCTTC. As protein: CASRTTGGAKTNGYTF.

The chain employs TRBV11-3 and TRBJ2-1; 10 nucleotides match TRBD2. This CDR3 region has 15 residues. V dropped 4 bases and J dropped 8; count of bases not matched to a gene: 8. Germline V lookup: CDR1 SGHNT, CDR2 YENEEA. The CDR3 DNA follows: TGTGCCAGCAGCTCAACTAGCGGGGAACTCGATGAGCAGTTCTTC. This sequence encodes CASSSTSGELDEQFF.

The chain couples TRBV27 to TRBJ2-7; possible D gene TRBD1, 6 bases. Germline CDR1 and CDR2: MNHEY and SMNVEV (reference sequence). The CDR3 covers 13 residues. Trimming cost V 3 bases and J 8 bases, with 14 bases left between them. In nucleotides, the CDR3 is TGTGCCAGCAGTTTGTACAGGCAGGGGAAGCAGTACTTC. This sequence encodes CASSLYRQGKQYF.

The chain joins TRBV29-1 to TRBJ1-5; no clear D gene. The CDR3 length is 10 residues. Germline assignment: CDR1 SQVTM and CDR2 ANQGSEA. The V and J ends lost 4 bases and 7 bases respectively, with 5 bases between them. For the CDR3, the DNA is TGCAGCGTTGTCGACCAGCCCCAGCATTTT. Residues: CSVVDQPQHF.

This clonotype was found a few times. The V gene is TRBV12-3 or TRBV12-4, the J gene TRBJ2-1; 12 bases map to TRBD1. The V and J ends lost 4 bases and 7 bases, in that order; junction bases with no gene match: 8. The CDR3 sequence is 16 residues long. Here the CDR3 reads CASSYSGTGGVNEQFF. The CDR3 DNA follows: TGTGCCAGCAGTTACTCCGGGACAGGGGGCGTGAATGAGCAGTTCTTC.

The rearrangement links TRBV2 to TRBJ2-4; no clear D. Trimming pared 9 bases from V and 0 bases from J, leaving 12 bases between. The CDR3 loop spans 14 amino acids. Germline CDR1 and CDR2: SNHLY and FYNNEI. CDR3 protein: CASRHSLAKNIQYF. The CDR3 coding sequence is TGTGCCAGTCGACATTCTTTAGCCAAAAACATTCAGTACTTC.

The chain has TRBV19 and TRBJ2-5; 9 nucleotides match TRBD2. J gave up 4 bases and V 5 bases, and 8 bases lay outside the gene matches. This CDR3 contains 15 residues. The germline gives CDR1 LNHDA, CDR2 SQIVND (reference sequence). The CDR3 coding sequence is TGTGCCAGTAGTCCCCCAGGTAGCGGGGGAGAGACCCAGTACTTC. It codes for CASSPPGSGGETQYF. The full variable domain, rest sourced from reference TRBV19 and TRBJ2-5, is DGGITQSPKYLFRKEGQNVTLSCEQNLNHDAMYWYRQDPGQGLRLIYYSQIVNDFQKGDIAEGYSVSREKKESFPLTVTSAQKNPTAFYLCASSPPGSGGETQYFGPGTRLLVL.

The rearrangement joins TRBV12-3 or TRBV12-4 to TRBJ1-5; D is uncertain. V lost 6 bases to trimming and J lost 2 bases, with 14 bases between them. The CDR3 contains 15 residues. CDR3 amino acids: CASSPLGPGNQPQHF. The CDR3 DNA follows: TGTGCCAGCAGCCCCCTGGGTCCGGGCAATCAGCCCCAGCATTTT.

In this sample, this clonotype turned up a few times. The chain couples TRBV5-4 to TRBJ2-3; 7 nucleotides align to TRBD2. With 2 bases clipped from V and 0 bases from J, the junction kept 12 bases outside the gene matches. The CDR3 is 18 amino acids. Germline V lookup: CDR1 SGHNT, CDR2 YYREEE (reference sequence). The CDR3 DNA reads TGTGCCAGCAGCTTAAAAGCGGGGAGGACAACTAGCACAGATACGCAGTATTTT. It codes for CASSLKAGRTTSTDTQYF.